This entry lists 18 T cell receptor beta chains sequenced from one sample in a study of blood T cell repertoires in COVID-19. Sequencing was performed with immunoSEQ multiplex PCR; in TCRdb, only in-frame clones are kept and a portion is missing. The sample holds tens of thousands of clones, around 87% seen once. Sequencing was carried out using peripheral blood. Receptor source: a human donor in a cohort sampled during active COVID-19.

This clone was counted a single time. V gene TRBV11-2 combines with J gene TRBJ2-6; D call uncertain. Looked up from germline, CDR1 is SGHAT and CDR2 is FQNNGV. The CDR3 contains 15 residues. V dropped 3 bases and J dropped 1 base, with 7 bases sitting between them. The CDR3 sequence: CASSFQVSGANVLTF. DNA of the CDR3: TGTGCCAGCAGCTTCCAGGTGTCTGGGGCCAACGTCCTGACTTTC.

V usage is TRBV7-8 and J usage is TRBJ1-2; TRBD1 matches at 7 bases. The CDR3 length is 15 residues. Per the germline V gene, CDR1 is SGHVS and CDR2 is FQNEAQ. Germline trimming cut 1 base from V and 4 bases from J; bases unmatched to any gene: 6. CDR3 loop: CASSLEQGQFYGYTF. The CDR3 DNA is TGTGCCAGCAGCTTAGAACAGGGACAGTTCTATGGCTACACCTTC.

This clone appeared once. This CDR3 reads CASSVRRRAAYEQYF. CDR3 DNA sequence: TGTGCCAGTAGTGTCCGACGGAGGGCGGCCTACGAGCAGTACTTC. The rearrangement uses TRBV19 and TRBJ2-7, with TRBD2 as a possible D gene (6 bases). The CDR3 has 15 residues. Germline V gene sequence: CDR1 LNHDA, CDR2 SQIVND (reference sequence). Trimming cost V 5 bases and J 2 bases, with 16 bases left between them.

The genes are TRBV4-1 and TRBJ2-1, with D perhaps TRBD1 (6 bases). Trimming left V 2 bases short and J 8 bases short, with 10 bases between. CDR3 length equals 13 residues. Germline CDR1 is MGHRA and CDR2 is YSYEKL. CDR3 in amino acids: CASSQQPGDEQFF. Here the CDR3 DNA reads TGCGCCAGCAGCCAACAACCAGGGGATGAGCAGTTCTTC.

V and J are TRBV6-5 and TRBJ2-2; D remains ambiguous. The CDR3 is 14 residues long. Trimming took 6 bases from V and 10 from J, leaving 18 bases between them. The germline V gene encodes CDR1 MNHEY and CDR2 SVGAGI. The CDR3 DNA follows: TGTGCCAGCAGCCTTACAGTTCCCGGCGAGGAGCTGTTTTTT. Encoded protein: CASSLTVPGEELFF.

This chain uses TRBV6-1 with TRBJ2-3; 8 bases fit TRBD2. This CDR3 region has 15 residues. Per the germline V gene, CDR1 is MNHNS and CDR2 is SASEGT. V lost 2 bases and J lost 5; bases outside the gene matches: 6. For the CDR3, the DNA is TGTGCCAGCAGTGAACCGGGAGGGCCCAGAGATACGCAGTATTTT. This sequence encodes CASSEPGGPRDTQYF.

This clone was detected a few times. The V call is TRBV6-5, the J call TRBJ1-5, with 8 positions matching TRBD1. The J segment lost 2 bases and the V segment lost 6 bases, leaving 6 bases of the junction unmatched. The CDR3 contains 15 residues. Germline lookup yields CDR1 MNHEY and CDR2 SVGAGI. The CDR3, as DNA: TGTGCCAGCAGCTCCACAGGGGGAGGCAATCAGCCCCAGCATTTT. This encodes CASSSTGGGNQPQHF.

The chain recombines TRBV29-1 with TRBJ2-1, with 9 bases that match TRBD1. Germline CDR1 is SQVTM and CDR2 is ANQGSEA. CDR3 size: 14 residues. V lost 4 bases to trimming and J lost 3 bases; unmatched junction nucleotides: 4. The CDR3 DNA reads TGCAGCGTTGCGGACAGGGGCTTCTACAATGAGCAGTTCTTC. Its translation: CSVADRGFYNEQFF.

The rearrangement links TRBV27 to TRBJ1-5; D is possibly TRBD1 (6 bases). This CDR3 is built from 12 residues. V was trimmed by 6 bases and J by 13 bases, leaving 16 bases between them. The V gene's germline CDR1 is MNHEY and CDR2 SMNVEV (reference sequence). The CDR3 bases are TGTGCCAGCAGAACTGGGGACACCCGTCAGCATTTT. Translation gives CASRTGDTRQHF.

The chain links TRBV6-5 to TRBJ1-5; TRBD1 matches 9 bases. V dropped 0 bases and J dropped 4; count of bases not matched to a gene: 4. CDR1 and CDR2 (germline): MNHEY, SVGAGI. The CDR3 runs 16 residues. The CDR3 DNA is TGTGCCAGCAGTTACTCCGTGGGACAGGGAAATCAGCCCCAGCATTTT. It encodes CASSYSVGQGNQPQHF.

The gene calls are TRBV28 and TRBJ1-2; 10 positions agree with TRBD1. J lost 3 bases, V lost 5 bases, and 6 bases had no gene match. This CDR3 comprises 15 residues. Looked up from germline, CDR1 is MDHEN and CDR2 is SYDVKM. For the CDR3, the DNA is TGTGCCAGCAGTAAACGGGACAGGGGCTACTATGGCTACACCTTC. It translates to CASSKRDRGYYGYTF.

This rearrangement joins TRBV15 to TRBJ2-1; 9 bases agree with TRBD2. V was pared by 7 bases and J by 10 bases, with 8 bases of the junction left unmatched. Per germline, CDR1 LNHNV and CDR2 YYDKDF (reference sequence). The CDR3 is 13 residues long. The CDR3 protein is CATKTSGPQEQFF. CDR3 DNA sequence: TGTGCCACCAAAACTAGCGGGCCCCAAGAGCAGTTCTTC.

This clone occurred once. The chain joins TRBV12-3 or TRBV12-4 to TRBJ1-2; D gene unclear. This CDR3 is 13 amino acids long. Trimming removed 5 bases from V and 8 bases from J, with 15 bases in between. DNA of the CDR3: TGTGCCAGCAGTCCCCGCAGCGGCTCGGGCTACACCTTC. Translated: CASSPRSGSGYTF.

The genes are TRBV18 and TRBJ1-3, with 9 bases matching TRBD1. Germline CDR1 KGHSH, CDR2 LQKENI. This CDR3 has 13 residues. Trimming cost V 7 bases and J 8 bases; bases outside gene matches: 6. Here the CDR3 DNA reads TGTGCCAGCTTCCGGGACAGGGCGGACACCATATATTTT. This encodes CASFRDRADTIYF.

This chain uses TRBV6-2 or TRBV6-3 with TRBJ2-1; D gene uncertain. Germline lookup yields CDR1 MNHEY and CDR2 SVGEGT. CDR3 length: 15 amino acids. Between the trimmed V and J ends, which lost 1 base and 0 bases, there was a span of 7 bases. In DNA form, the CDR3 reads TGTGCCAGCAGTTACTGGCGGAGCTCCTACAATGAGCAGTTCTTC. Protein product: CASSYWRSSYNEQFF.

This clone was seen a single time. This chain's CDR3 is CASSLIGYTGELFF. The CDR3 DNA follows: TGTGCCAGCAGCTTAATCGGGTACACCGGGGAGCTGTTTTTT. The chain has TRBV11-3 and TRBJ2-2; D gene uncertain. Germline loops: CDR1 SGHNT, CDR2 YENEEA. V lost 2 bases and J lost 3, with 7 bases in between. The CDR3 is made up of 14 amino acids.

This chain joins TRBV3-1 (or the pseudogene TRBV3-2) and TRBJ2-7; a possible D gene is TRBD2 (5 bases). Germline-derived CDR1 and CDR2 are LGHDT and YNNKEL (reference sequence). This CDR3 contains 16 residues. V was pared by 5 bases and J by 7 bases, with 24 bases between. CDR3 sequence reads: CASSAEGKRGDREQYF. In DNA form, the CDR3 reads TGTGCCAGCAGCGCTGAGGGCAAAAGAGGTGATCGTGAGCAGTACTTC.

The chain combines TRBV6-5 with TRBJ1-4; TRBD1 aligns across 10 bases. With 6 bases clipped from V and 6 bases from J, the junction kept 7 bases outside the gene matches. The CDR3 loop spans 15 amino acids. CDR1 is MNHEY, CDR2 SVGAGI, per germline. CDR3 sequence (DNA): TGTGCCAGCAGGGGACAGGGGAAGAAAGATGAAAAACTGTTTTTT. Protein sequence: CASRGQGKKDEKLFF.